This T cell receptor (beta chain) was recovered during a study of T cell clonotyping in hematopoietic cell transplantation. The germline CDR1 and CDR2 sequences are SGHNT and YYREEE (reference sequence). With V trimmed by 4 bases and J by 3 bases, 11 bases remained unmatched. CDR3 length equals 17 residues. The time point denotes: recipient sample about 28 days before transplant, after cytoreduction. Method: immunoSEQ multiplex PCR; TCRdb's copy keeps in-frame clones and lacks some. This table holds some 45,000 clones, roughly 80% found once. This clone has just one count. The material sequenced was peripheral blood mononuclear cells, taken before stem cell transplant. This receptor was identified in a man between 60 and 75 years old with myelodysplastic syndrome. Some clones in this sample may be carry-over from other donors' samples. This sequence joins TRBV5-4 and TRBJ2-1, with TRBD1 matching 9 bases. CDR3: CASSPNDRGGYYNEQFF. The CDR3 DNA follows: TGTGCCAGCAGCCCTAACGACAGGGGGGGCTACTACAATGAGCAGTTCTTC.